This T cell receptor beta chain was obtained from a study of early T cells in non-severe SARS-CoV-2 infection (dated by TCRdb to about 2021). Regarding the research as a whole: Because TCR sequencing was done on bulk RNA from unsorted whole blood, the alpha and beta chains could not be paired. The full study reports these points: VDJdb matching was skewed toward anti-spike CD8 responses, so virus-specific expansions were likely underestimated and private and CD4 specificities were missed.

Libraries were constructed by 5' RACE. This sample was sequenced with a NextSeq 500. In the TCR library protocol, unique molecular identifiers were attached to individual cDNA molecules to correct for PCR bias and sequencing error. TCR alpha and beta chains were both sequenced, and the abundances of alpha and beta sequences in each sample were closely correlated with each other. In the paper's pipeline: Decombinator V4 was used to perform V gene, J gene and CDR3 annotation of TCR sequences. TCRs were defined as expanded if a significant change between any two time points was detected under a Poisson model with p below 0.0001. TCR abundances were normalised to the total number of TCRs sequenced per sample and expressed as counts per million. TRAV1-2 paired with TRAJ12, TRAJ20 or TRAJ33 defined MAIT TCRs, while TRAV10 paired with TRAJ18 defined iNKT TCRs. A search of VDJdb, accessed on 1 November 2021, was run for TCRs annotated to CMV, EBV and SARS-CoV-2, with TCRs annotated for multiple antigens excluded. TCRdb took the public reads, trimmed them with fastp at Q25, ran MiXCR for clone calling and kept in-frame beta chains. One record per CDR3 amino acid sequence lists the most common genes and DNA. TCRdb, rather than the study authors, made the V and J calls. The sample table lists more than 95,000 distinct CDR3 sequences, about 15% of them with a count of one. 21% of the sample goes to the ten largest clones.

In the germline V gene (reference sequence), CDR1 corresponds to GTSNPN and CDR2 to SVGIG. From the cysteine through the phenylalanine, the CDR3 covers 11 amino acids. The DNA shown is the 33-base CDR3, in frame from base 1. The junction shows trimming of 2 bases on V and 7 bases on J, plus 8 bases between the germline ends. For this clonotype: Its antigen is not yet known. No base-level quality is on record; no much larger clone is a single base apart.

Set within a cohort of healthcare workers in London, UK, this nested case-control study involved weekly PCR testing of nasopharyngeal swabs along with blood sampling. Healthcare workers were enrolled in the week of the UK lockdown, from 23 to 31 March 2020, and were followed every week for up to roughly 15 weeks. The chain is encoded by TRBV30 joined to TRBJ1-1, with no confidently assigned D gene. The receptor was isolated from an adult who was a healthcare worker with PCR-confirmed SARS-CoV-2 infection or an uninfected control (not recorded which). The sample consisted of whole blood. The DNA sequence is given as TGTGCCTGGAGTTTGGAGAGTGAAGCTTTCTTT. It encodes CAWSLESEAFF.